The rows below give T cell receptor beta chains drawn from one sample of a study of T cells after posttransplantation cyclophosphamide. Sequencing used immunoSEQ multiplex PCR; TCRdb keeps in-frame clones, though not all of them. The sample contains roughly 11,000 clones, 75% to 85% of which appear only once. The specimen was PBMCs, collected 367 days after allogeneic stem cell transplant with calcineurin inhibitor and methotrexate. Source of these receptors: a young adult male patient who received an allogeneic stem cell transplant from an unrelated donor, was CMV-positive, and had acute GVHD only. Some T cells here may be from the graft donor. Each CDR3 is given with its conserved first and last residue. The D gene is left open where the match is weak. Clone size is given for some rows only: seen once, a few or many times, or a class if the clone is expanded.

abundance	d_gene	v_gene	len	j_gene	CDR3aa	CDR3nt
-	TRBD2	TRBV9	18	TRBJ2-1	CASSAPRERGGFWNEQFF	TGTGCCAGCAGCGCCCCCCGTGAGCGGGGGGGTTTCTGGAATGAGCAGTTCTTC
-	-	TRBV30	14	TRBJ1-1	CAWSRGGMNTEAFF	TGTGCCTGGAGCCGGGGGGGCATGAACACTGAAGCTTTCTTT
once	-	TRBV19	15	TRBJ1-2	CASSTGQPGDYGYTF	TGTGCCAGTAGTACAGGACAGCCAGGGGACTATGGCTACACCTTC
once	TRBD1	TRBV30	13	TRBJ1-3	CAWDRVAGNTIYF	TGTGCCTGGGACAGGGTGGCTGGAAACACCATATATTTT
once	TRBD2	TRBV30	13	TRBJ2-7	CAWSFAGAWEQYF	TGTGCCTGGAGTTTTGCGGGAGCGTGGGAGCAGTACTTC
-	-	TRBV4-1	15	TRBJ2-3	CASSQAGLFTDTQYF	TGCGCCAGCAGCCAAGCGGGACTTTTCACAGATACGCAGTATTTT
-	-	TRBV27	14	TRBJ2-6	CASSWGPGANVLTF	TGTGCCAGCAGTTGGGGGCCCGGGGCCAACGTCCTGACTTTC
-	-	TRBV19	11	TRBJ1-5	CASSRAGYQHF	TGTGCCAGTAGTAGAGCGGGATACCAGCATTTT
-	TRBD2	TRBV5-1	17	TRBJ2-1	CASSFQLAGGYHNEQFF	TGCGCCAGCAGCTTCCAACTAGCGGGAGGGTACCACAATGAGCAGTTCTTC
few	TRBD2	TRBV15	14	TRBJ2-7	CATSRALLAGEQYF	TGTGCCACCAGCAGAGCTCTACTAGCGGGCGAGCAGTACTTC
-	TRBD2	TRBV29-1	13	TRBJ2-1	CSAGTSAYNEQFF	TGCAGCGCAGGGACTAGCGCCTACAATGAGCAGTTCTTC
-	TRBD2	TRBV14	17	TRBJ2-7	CASSQDPRLAREYEQYF	TGTGCCAGCAGCCAAGATCCGCGACTAGCTAGGGAGTACGAGCAGTACTTC
-	-	TRBV20-1	11	TRBJ2-7	CSARDGRGQYF	TGCAGTGCTAGAGATGGCAGAGGGCAGTACTTC
-	-	TRBV30	14	TRBJ1-2	CAWSPRGRVRGYTF	TGTGCCTGGAGTCCGCGAGGCAGGGTCCGCGGCTACACCTTC
few	-	TRBV14	13	TRBJ2-7	CASSLGHTYEQYF	TGTGCCAGCAGCCTGGGACATACATACGAGCAGTACTTC
-	TRBD2	TRBV30	14	TRBJ2-1	CAWSVPSGRNEQFF	TGTGCCTGGAGTGTGCCTAGCGGGCGCAATGAGCAGTTCTTC
-	TRBD2	TRBV7-9	14	TRBJ2-7	CASSLGREGYEQYF	TGTGCCAGCAGCTTAGGACGGGAGGGTTACGAGCAGTACTTC
-	-	TRBV4-3	14	TRBJ1-2	CASSQDSQAYGYTF	TGCGCCAGCAGCCAAGATAGTCAGGCTTATGGCTACACCTTC
few	-	TRBV10-3	15	TRBJ2-1	CAISESRQADNEQFF	TGTGCCATCAGTGAGTCACGACAGGCGGACAATGAGCAGTTCTTC
-	-	TRBV5-1	15	TRBJ2-1	CASSFRPGELNEQFF	TGCGCCAGCAGCTTCCGGCCAGGGGAACTGAATGAGCAGTTCTTC
-	-	TRBV6-5	14	TRBJ1-5	CASSYSRGEQPQHF	TGTGCCAGCAGTTACTCCAGGGGTGAACAGCCCCAGCATTTT
-	TRBD1	TRBV6-5	15	TRBJ1-6	CASSLLTGNNSPLHF	TGTGCCAGCAGTCTCCTGACAGGGAATAATTCACCCCTCCACTTT
-	TRBD2	TRBV27	15	TRBJ2-3	CASSPLAGGTDTQYF	TGTGCCAGCAGTCCTCTAGCGGGAGGGACAGATACGCAGTATTTT
-	TRBD1	TRBV6-6	13	TRBJ2-7	CASSRDRGNEQYF	TGTGCCAGCAGTAGGGACAGGGGGAACGAGCAGTACTTC
-	TRBD1	TRBV2	13	TRBJ1-2	CASSASTGKRHTF	TGTGCCAGCAGTGCCTCGACAGGGAAGCGGCACACCTTC
-	TRBD1	TRBV5-4	18	TRBJ2-2	CASSLGQGRAPNTGELFF	TGTGCCAGCAGCTTGGGACAGGGGAGAGCCCCGAACACCGGGGAGCTGTTTTTT
-	TRBD2	TRBV7-9	18	TRBJ2-5	CASSLGIWGLAEQETQYF	TGTGCCAGCAGCTTAGGAATCTGGGGTCTAGCGGAACAAGAGACCCAGTACTTC
-	TRBD2	TRBV19	14	TRBJ2-7	CASSDSGLSYEQYF	TGTGCCAGTAGTGATAGCGGGCTCTCCTACGAGCAGTACTTC
-	-	TRBV25-1	17	TRBJ2-1	CASSVTRGRVAYNEQFF	TGTGCCAGCAGTGTCACCCGTGGGCGGGTTGCCTACAATGAGCAGTTCTTC
-	-	TRBV29-1	14	TRBJ2-3	CSVEDYREGDTQYF	TGCAGCGTTGAAGATTACAGGGAAGGCGATACGCAGTATTTT